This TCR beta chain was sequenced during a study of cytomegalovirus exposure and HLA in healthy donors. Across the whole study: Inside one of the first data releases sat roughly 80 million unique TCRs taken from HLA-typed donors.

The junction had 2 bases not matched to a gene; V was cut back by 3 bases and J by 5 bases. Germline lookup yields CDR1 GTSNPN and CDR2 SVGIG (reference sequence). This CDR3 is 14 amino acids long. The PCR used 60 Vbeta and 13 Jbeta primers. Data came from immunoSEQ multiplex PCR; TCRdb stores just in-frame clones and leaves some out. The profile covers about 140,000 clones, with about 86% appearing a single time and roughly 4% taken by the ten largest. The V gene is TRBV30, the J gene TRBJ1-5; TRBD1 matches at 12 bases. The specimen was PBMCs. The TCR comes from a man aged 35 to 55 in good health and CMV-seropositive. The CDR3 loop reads CAWSRDRGHQPQHF. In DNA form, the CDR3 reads TGTGCCTGGAGCCGGGACAGGGGGCATCAGCCCCAGCATTTT.